This T cell receptor (beta chain) emerged from a study of cytomegalovirus exposure and HLA in healthy donors. At the level of the study: A prior analysis found about 110 million unique TCR beta sequences from around 180 million T cells.

This PCR relied on a set of 60 Vbeta primers and 13 Jbeta primers. Some clones are missing from TCRdb's copy, which holds only in-frame ones; the method was immunoSEQ multiplex PCR. The table has roughly 100,000 clones, roughly 60% seen once; the top ten hold around a fifth. Findings and caveats of the study: In vitro, three CMV-associated chains proved specific for CMV antigens. Despite most TCR sequences being rare, some public TCRs occurred in many donors.

Only a few counts were recorded for this clone. Antigen unknown. The V end was cut by 2 bases, the J end by 2 bases, with 10 bases between. The germline CDR1 and CDR2 sequences are MNHEY and SVGAGI. CDR3 size: 15 residues. This chain links TRBV6-5 with TRBJ1-3; D possibly corresponds to TRBD1 (5 bases). Material for sequencing was PBMCs. The origin of this receptor is a woman aged 45-59 years in good health and CMV-seropositive. Here the CDR3 DNA reads TGTGCCAGCAGTTACCTGGGGCGAACTGGAAACACCATATATTTT. Its protein product is CASSYLGRTGNTIYF.